Listed here is a single T cell receptor beta chain. This entry is derived from a study of blood T cell repertoires in COVID-19. Overall study context: COVID-19 samples, acute and convalescent, were from the United States, Italy and Spain. PBMCs, B-cell-depleted T cells, or T cells were the source of the cDNA or gDNA that made up the material.

In the study's own analysis: Researchers report that nucleated cell counts were estimated from reference gene primer amplification. The protocol was immunoSEQ multiplex PCR, while the TCRdb copy is restricted to in-frame clones and leaves out a portion. V, J and clone size were drawn from that table, and D and trimming were deduced from the DNA. The repertoire holds approximately 470,000 clones, with 80% to 90% as singletons. The V gene lost 6 bases and the J gene lost 6 bases, with 14 bases spanning the gap. The CDR3 consists of 13 residues. From germline, CDR1 is MNHEY and CDR2 SVGAGI. The sequencing input was peripheral blood. The sequence was collected from a human donor in a cohort sampled during active COVID-19. V is TRBV6-5 and J is TRBJ1-1, with TRBD1 as a possible D gene (5 bases). The CDR3 reads CASRLQGRPEAFF. CDR3 nucleotide sequence: TGTGCCAGCAGACTCCAGGGTAGGCCTGAAGCTTTCTTT.